This T cell receptor beta chain was obtained from a study of T cells in Graves' hyperthyroidism and ophthalmopathy. About the study: Once the initial diagnosis was made, peripheral blood was obtained before any treatment. Findings and limits, study-wide: The majority of expanded thyroid clonotypes above 0.001 also appeared in blood. Ophthalmopathy was told apart from stable hyperthyroidism by a 13 V-J model.

TCR beta CDR3 regions were amplified from RNA. The TCR CDR3 was amplified in a first-round RT-PCR using the HTBI primer set. Using its own MiXCR run on the multiplex PCR reads, TCRdb lists one record per CDR3 protein. Of hundreds of thousands of distinct CDR3 sequences listed, approximately 14% were seen once; the top ten hold around 14%. V dropped 2 bases and J dropped 10; count of bases not matched to a gene: 8. This CDR3 is 15 amino acids long. The cohort's ophthalmopathy patients, a group with duration under 3 months, had a Clinical Activity Score of at least 3 and a NOSPECS grade of at least 4. This clonotype was picked up many times. Its antigen remains unknown.

The chain joins TRBV12-3 or TRBV12-4 to TRBJ2-1; 10 bases match TRBD2. The sample was blood. This sequence originates from a man between 18 and 29 years old with Graves' ophthalmopathy. As DNA, the CDR3 is TGTGCCAGCAGTTTAAGTCTAGCGGGAGTGCGGGAGCAGTTCTTC. Translated, it gives CASSLSLAGVREQFF.